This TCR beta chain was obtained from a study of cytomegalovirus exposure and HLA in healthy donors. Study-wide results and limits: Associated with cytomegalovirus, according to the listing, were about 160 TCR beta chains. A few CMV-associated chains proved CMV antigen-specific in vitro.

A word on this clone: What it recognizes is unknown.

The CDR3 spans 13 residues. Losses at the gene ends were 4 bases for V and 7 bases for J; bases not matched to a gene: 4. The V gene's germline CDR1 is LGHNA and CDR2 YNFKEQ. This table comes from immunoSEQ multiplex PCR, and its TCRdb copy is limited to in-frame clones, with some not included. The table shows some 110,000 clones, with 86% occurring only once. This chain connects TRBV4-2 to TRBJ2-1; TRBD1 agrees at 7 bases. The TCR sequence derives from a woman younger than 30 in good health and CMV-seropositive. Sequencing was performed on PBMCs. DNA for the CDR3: TGTGCCAGCAGCCCACAACAGGGGAATGAGCAGTTCTTC. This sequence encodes CASSPQQGNEQFF.